Listed below are T cell receptor beta chains from one sample, sequenced in a study of shared clonotypes between healthy human individuals. Using immunoSEQ multiplex PCR, the repertoire was profiled, and TCRdb retains in-frame clones only, with some absent. The sample has roughly 2,000,000 clones, around 96% seen once. Sequenced input: naive CD8+ T cells sorted from blood. These receptors were obtained from a man younger than 35 in good health. CDR3s include the opening cysteine and the closing phenylalanine or tryptophan. Fields, in order: J gene, D gene, clone size, CDR3 length, V gene, CDR3 protein, CDR3 DNA. D genes are given only for firm matches. Expanded clones get a size class; other rows say once, few or many, or leave the size out.

j_gene: TRBJ2-3; d_gene: TRBD2; abundance: NA; len: 15; v_gene: TRBV2; CDR3aa: CASSVYKRDPDTQYF; CDR3nt: TGTGCCAGCAGTGTATACAAGCGGGACCCAGATACGCAGTATTTT
j_gene: TRBJ1-1; d_gene: TRBD1; abundance: few; len: 12; v_gene: TRBV27; CDR3aa: CASRQGGTEAFF; CDR3nt: TGTGCCAGCAGACAGGGGGGCACTGAAGCTTTCTTT
j_gene: TRBJ2-7; d_gene: NA; abundance: NA; len: 16; v_gene: TRBV4-1; CDR3aa: CASSQDDDSPTYEQYF; CDR3nt: TGCGCCAGCAGCCAAGATGACGACAGTCCTACCTACGAGCAGTACTTC
j_gene: TRBJ2-7; d_gene: TRBD1; abundance: NA; len: 13; v_gene: TRBV10-3; CDR3aa: CAIRGTGVDEQYF; CDR3nt: TGTGCCATCAGGGGGACAGGGGTCGACGAGCAGTACTTC
j_gene: TRBJ1-3; d_gene: NA; abundance: NA; len: 14; v_gene: TRBV6-1; CDR3aa: CASSQDSPGNTIYF; CDR3nt: TGTGCCAGCAGTCAGGACAGTCCCGGAAACACCATATATTTT
j_gene: TRBJ2-1; d_gene: NA; abundance: NA; len: 15; v_gene: TRBV7-8; CDR3aa: CASSLVISGGGEQFF; CDR3nt: TGTGCCAGCAGCTTAGTGATTAGCGGAGGGGGGGAGCAGTTCTTC
j_gene: TRBJ1-1; d_gene: NA; abundance: NA; len: 13; v_gene: TRBV27; CDR3aa: CASSVLGNTEAFF; CDR3nt: TGTGCCAGCAGTGTCCTTGGGAACACTGAAGCTTTCTTT
j_gene: TRBJ2-1; d_gene: NA; abundance: NA; len: 17; v_gene: TRBV7-9; CDR3aa: CASSKDWTDNEYMEQFF; CDR3nt: TGTGCCAGCAGCAAAGACTGGACAGATAATGAATATATGGAGCAGTTCTTC
j_gene: TRBJ2-1; d_gene: NA; abundance: NA; len: 15; v_gene: TRBV7-9; CDR3aa: CASSRDGGSYNEQFF; CDR3nt: TGTGCCAGCAGCCGGGACGGAGGCTCCTACAATGAGCAGTTCTTC
j_gene: TRBJ2-5; d_gene: TRBD2; abundance: NA; len: 15; v_gene: TRBV2; CDR3aa: CASSELAGDQETQYF; CDR3nt: TGTGCCAGCAGTGAATTAGCGGGAGATCAAGAGACCCAGTACTTC
j_gene: TRBJ1-2; d_gene: TRBD1; abundance: NA; len: 14; v_gene: TRBV5-1; CDR3aa: CASSSQGTDYGYTF; CDR3nt: TGCGCCAGCAGCTCACAGGGGACGGACTATGGCTACACCTTC
j_gene: TRBJ1-5; d_gene: NA; abundance: NA; len: 15; v_gene: TRBV9; CDR3aa: CASSVGGGPNQPQHF; CDR3nt: TGTGCCAGCAGCGTAGGGGGTGGTCCCAATCAGCCCCAGCATTTT
j_gene: TRBJ2-7; d_gene: NA; abundance: NA; len: 11; v_gene: TRBV5-1; CDR3aa: CASSSDYEQYF; CDR3nt: TGCGCCAGCAGCTCAGATTACGAGCAGTACTTC
j_gene: TRBJ2-7; d_gene: NA; abundance: NA; len: 13; v_gene: TRBV5-1; CDR3aa: CASSFGLSYEQYF; CDR3nt: TGCGCCAGCAGCTTTGGACTATCCTACGAGCAGTACTTC
j_gene: TRBJ1-2; d_gene: TRBD1; abundance: once; len: 17; v_gene: TRBV27; CDR3aa: CASSPIGPSDRDYGYTF; CDR3nt: TGTGCCAGCAGTCCTATAGGCCCCTCGGACAGGGACTATGGCTACACCTTC
j_gene: TRBJ2-5; d_gene: TRBD1; abundance: NA; len: 14; v_gene: TRBV6-1; CDR3aa: CASRTGQLGETQYF; CDR3nt: TGTGCCAGCCGTACGGGACAGTTGGGAGAGACCCAGTACTTC
j_gene: TRBJ2-3; d_gene: NA; abundance: NA; len: 14; v_gene: TRBV4-1; CDR3aa: CASSIGTSTDTQYF; CDR3nt: TGCGCCAGCAGCATCGGGACTAGCACAGATACGCAGTATTTT
j_gene: TRBJ1-3; d_gene: NA; abundance: once; len: 14; v_gene: TRBV13; CDR3aa: CASSTDRRGNTIYF; CDR3nt: TGTGCCAGCAGTACAGATCGTCGCGGAAACACCATATATTTT
j_gene: TRBJ2-6; d_gene: TRBD2; abundance: NA; len: 18; v_gene: TRBV9; CDR3aa: CASSNSGTGSSGANVLTF; CDR3nt: TGTGCCAGCAGCAATAGCGGGACGGGGAGTTCTGGGGCCAACGTCCTGACTTTC
j_gene: TRBJ1-1; d_gene: NA; abundance: NA; len: 14; v_gene: TRBV7-9; CDR3aa: CASSHLQGAPEAFF; CDR3nt: TGTGCCAGCAGCCACTTACAGGGAGCCCCTGAAGCTTTCTTT
j_gene: TRBJ2-2; d_gene: NA; abundance: NA; len: 15; v_gene: TRBV7-6; CDR3aa: CASSLGGLSTGELFF; CDR3nt: TGTGCCAGCAGCTTAGGGGGGCTGAGCACCGGGGAGCTGTTTTTT
j_gene: TRBJ1-2; d_gene: NA; abundance: NA; len: 15; v_gene: TRBV7-8; CDR3aa: CASSSSRETDYGYTF; CDR3nt: TGTGCCAGCAGCTCGTCGCGCGAGACAGACTATGGCTACACCTTC
j_gene: TRBJ1-2; d_gene: NA; abundance: NA; len: 13; v_gene: TRBV27; CDR3aa: CASSLDYQGGYTF; CDR3nt: TGTGCCAGCAGTTTAGACTACCAGGGAGGCTACACCTTC
j_gene: TRBJ1-1; d_gene: NA; abundance: NA; len: 13; v_gene: TRBV6-5; CDR3aa: CASSYSESTEAFF; CDR3nt: TGTGCCAGCAGTTACTCAGAGTCCACTGAAGCTTTCTTT
j_gene: TRBJ1-2; d_gene: NA; abundance: NA; len: 14; v_gene: TRBV6-5; CDR3aa: CASSYRKTDYGYTF; CDR3nt: TGTGCCAGCAGTTACAGGAAAACTGACTATGGCTACACCTTC
j_gene: TRBJ2-2; d_gene: NA; abundance: NA; len: 19; v_gene: TRBV19; CDR3aa: CASSFDGRPDLSSTGELFF; CDR3nt: TGTGCCAGTAGTTTCGACGGGAGACCTGATCTCTCGAGCACCGGGGAGCTGTTTTTT
j_gene: TRBJ1-2; d_gene: NA; abundance: once; len: 15; v_gene: TRBV10-2; CDR3aa: CASSEAANDIYGYTF; CDR3nt: TGCGCCAGCAGTGAGGCGGCCAACGACATTTATGGCTACACCTTC
j_gene: TRBJ2-7; d_gene: TRBD2; abundance: NA; len: 15; v_gene: TRBV27; CDR3aa: CASSLGAGDPDEQYF; CDR3nt: TGTGCCAGCAGCTTAGGAGCGGGAGATCCCGACGAGCAGTACTTC
j_gene: TRBJ2-7; d_gene: NA; abundance: NA; len: 13; v_gene: TRBV7-9; CDR3aa: CASSLGLGYEQYF; CDR3nt: TGTGCCAGCAGCTTAGGGCTGGGCTACGAGCAGTACTTC
j_gene: TRBJ2-2; d_gene: NA; abundance: NA; len: 15; v_gene: TRBV6-5; CDR3aa: CASSYGAGGTGELFF; CDR3nt: TGTGCCAGCAGTTACGGTGCAGGGGGGACCGGGGAGCTGTTTTTT
j_gene: TRBJ2-7; d_gene: NA; abundance: NA; len: 15; v_gene: TRBV6-5; CDR3aa: CASSYKGRGTTEQYF; CDR3nt: TGTGCCAGCAGTTATAAGGGCAGGGGAACTACCGAGCAGTACTTC
j_gene: TRBJ2-2; d_gene: NA; abundance: NA; len: 15; v_gene: TRBV9; CDR3aa: CASSAGTANTGELFF; CDR3nt: TGTGCCAGCAGTGCCGGGACGGCGAACACCGGGGAGCTGTTTTTT
j_gene: TRBJ1-3; d_gene: TRBD1; abundance: NA; len: 17; v_gene: TRBV10-3; CDR3aa: CAISDLGQGSSGNTIYF; CDR3nt: TGTGCCATCAGTGACCTGGGACAGGGGAGCTCTGGAAACACCATATATTTT
j_gene: TRBJ1-1; d_gene: NA; abundance: NA; len: 14; v_gene: TRBV5-4; CDR3aa: CASSLGSLNTEAFF; CDR3nt: TGTGCCAGCAGCTTGGGTAGTCTGAACACTGAAGCTTTCTTT
j_gene: TRBJ2-5; d_gene: NA; abundance: NA; len: 13; v_gene: TRBV6-5; CDR3aa: CASSYSDSETQYF; CDR3nt: TGTGCCAGCAGTTACTCTGATTCGGAGACCCAGTACTTC
j_gene: TRBJ2-3; d_gene: NA; abundance: NA; len: 16; v_gene: TRBV5-1; CDR3aa: CASSFFGPSITDTQYF; CDR3nt: TGCGCCAGCAGCTTTTTCGGGCCCTCAATCACAGATACGCAGTATTTT
j_gene: TRBJ2-7; d_gene: TRBD2; abundance: NA; len: 14; v_gene: TRBV19; CDR3aa: CASSPLAGAYEQYF; CDR3nt: TGTGCCAGTAGTCCCTTAGCGGGAGCCTACGAGCAGTACTTC
j_gene: TRBJ1-2; d_gene: TRBD1; abundance: once; len: 12; v_gene: TRBV10-3; CDR3aa: CAIRQGAYGYTF; CDR3nt: TGTGCCATCAGGCAGGGGGCCTATGGCTACACCTTC
j_gene: TRBJ2-7; d_gene: NA; abundance: NA; len: 14; v_gene: TRBV9; CDR3aa: CASSVSRALYEQYF; CDR3nt: TGTGCCAGCAGCGTATCCAGGGCCCTCTACGAGCAGTACTTC
j_gene: TRBJ2-4; d_gene: NA; abundance: NA; len: 15; v_gene: TRBV11-2; CDR3aa: CASSPSALVKNIQYF; CDR3nt: TGTGCCAGCAGCCCCAGCGCGCTCGTCAAAAACATTCAGTACTTC
j_gene: TRBJ2-7; d_gene: TRBD1; abundance: NA; len: 15; v_gene: TRBV27; CDR3aa: CASSVTGGGTYEQYF; CDR3nt: TGTGCCAGCAGCGTGACAGGGGGAGGCACCTACGAGCAGTACTTC
j_gene: TRBJ2-3; d_gene: TRBD1; abundance: NA; len: 15; v_gene: TRBV28; CDR3aa: CASRPQGAFIDTQYF; CDR3nt: TGTGCCAGCAGGCCACAGGGGGCCTTCATTGATACGCAGTATTTT
j_gene: TRBJ1-2; d_gene: NA; abundance: NA; len: 15; v_gene: TRBV2; CDR3aa: CASSEGGTPNYGYTF; CDR3nt: TGTGCCAGCAGTGAAGGGGGGACACCCAACTATGGCTACACCTTC
j_gene: TRBJ2-3; d_gene: TRBD2; abundance: NA; len: 14; v_gene: TRBV9; CDR3aa: CASSDPSGGLTQYF; CDR3nt: TGTGCCAGCAGCGACCCTAGCGGGGGGTTAACGCAGTATTTT
j_gene: TRBJ2-3; d_gene: TRBD2; abundance: NA; len: 15; v_gene: TRBV9; CDR3aa: CASSVSGGAEYTQYF; CDR3nt: TGTGCCAGCAGCGTTAGCGGGGGGGCCGAGTATACGCAGTATTTT
j_gene: TRBJ2-5; d_gene: TRBD2; abundance: NA; len: 16; v_gene: TRBV28; CDR3aa: CASSRTTSGGEETQYF; CDR3nt: TGTGCCAGCAGCCGTACGACTAGCGGGGGGGAGGAGACCCAGTACTTC
j_gene: TRBJ2-2; d_gene: TRBD2; abundance: NA; len: 17; v_gene: TRBV5-1; CDR3aa: CASSLWSSGVNTGELFF; CDR3nt: TGCGCCAGCAGCTTGTGGTCTAGCGGAGTTAACACCGGGGAGCTGTTTTTT
j_gene: TRBJ2-4; d_gene: TRBD2; abundance: NA; len: 17; v_gene: TRBV27; CDR3aa: CASSPGLAGGPKNIQYF; CDR3nt: TGTGCCAGCAGTCCGGGACTAGCGGGAGGACCTAAAAACATTCAGTACTTC
j_gene: TRBJ1-1; d_gene: NA; abundance: NA; len: 13; v_gene: TRBV2; CDR3aa: CASSELGDTEAFF; CDR3nt: TGTGCCAGCAGTGAACTAGGGGACACTGAAGCTTTCTTT
j_gene: TRBJ2-7; d_gene: TRBD2; abundance: NA; len: 16; v_gene: TRBV4-3; CDR3aa: CASTKREGLNRNEQYF; CDR3nt: TGCGCCAGCACAAAGCGGGAGGGCCTCAACAGAAACGAGCAGTACTTC
j_gene: TRBJ2-7; d_gene: NA; abundance: NA; len: 12; v_gene: TRBV5-6; CDR3aa: CASAGGSYEQYF; CDR3nt: TGTGCCAGCGCAGGGGGGTCCTACGAGCAGTACTTC
j_gene: TRBJ2-2; d_gene: TRBD1; abundance: NA; len: 13; v_gene: TRBV2; CDR3aa: CASRDRGAGELFF; CDR3nt: TGTGCCAGCAGGGACAGGGGGGCCGGGGAGCTGTTTTTT
j_gene: TRBJ2-2; d_gene: TRBD1; abundance: NA; len: 17; v_gene: TRBV27; CDR3aa: CASSLIPGQRPTGELFF; CDR3nt: TGTGCCAGCAGTTTAATACCGGGACAGAGACCAACCGGGGAGCTGTTTTTT